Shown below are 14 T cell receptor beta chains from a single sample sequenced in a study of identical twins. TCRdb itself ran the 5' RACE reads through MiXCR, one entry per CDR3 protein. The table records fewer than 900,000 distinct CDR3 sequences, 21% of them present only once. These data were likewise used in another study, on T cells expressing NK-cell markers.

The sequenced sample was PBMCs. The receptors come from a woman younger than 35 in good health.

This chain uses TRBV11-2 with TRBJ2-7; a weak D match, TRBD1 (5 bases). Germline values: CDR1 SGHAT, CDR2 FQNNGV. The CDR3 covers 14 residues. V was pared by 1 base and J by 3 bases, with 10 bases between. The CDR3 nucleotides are TGTGCCAGCAGCTTAGCAGGGAACCTCTACGAGCAGTACTTC. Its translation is CASSLAGNLYEQYF.

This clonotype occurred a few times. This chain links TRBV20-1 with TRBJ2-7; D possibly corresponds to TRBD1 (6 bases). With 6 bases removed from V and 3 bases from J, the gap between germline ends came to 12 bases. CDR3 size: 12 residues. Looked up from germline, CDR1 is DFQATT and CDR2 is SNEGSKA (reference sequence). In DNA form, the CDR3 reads TGCAGTGCAAGGACAGCCTACTACGAGCAGTACTTC. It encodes CSARTAYYEQYF.

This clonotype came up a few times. The CDR3 spells CASAPPRGLAYEQYF. The CDR3 coding sequence is TGTGCCAGCGCCCCTCCCCGAGGACTTGCCTACGAGCAGTACTTC. V is TRBV12-3 or TRBV12-4 and J is TRBJ2-7, with D maybe TRBD2 (5 bases). The ends were cut back, 8 bases at V and 2 bases at J, with 19 bases in the middle. The CDR3 is made up of 15 amino acids.

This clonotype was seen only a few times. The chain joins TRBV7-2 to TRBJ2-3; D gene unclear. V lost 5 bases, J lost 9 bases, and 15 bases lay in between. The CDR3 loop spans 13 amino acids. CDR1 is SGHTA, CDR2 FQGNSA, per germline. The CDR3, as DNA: TGTGCCAGCAGCCCAAGGTCGGCCCGGACGCAGTATTTT. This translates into CASSPRSARTQYF.

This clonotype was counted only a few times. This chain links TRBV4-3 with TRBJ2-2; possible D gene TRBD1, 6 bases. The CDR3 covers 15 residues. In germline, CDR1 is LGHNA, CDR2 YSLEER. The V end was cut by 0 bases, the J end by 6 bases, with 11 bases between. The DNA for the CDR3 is TGCGCCAGCAGCCAAGAAACAGGGAATCCCGGGGAGCTGTTTTTT. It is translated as CASSQETGNPGELFF.

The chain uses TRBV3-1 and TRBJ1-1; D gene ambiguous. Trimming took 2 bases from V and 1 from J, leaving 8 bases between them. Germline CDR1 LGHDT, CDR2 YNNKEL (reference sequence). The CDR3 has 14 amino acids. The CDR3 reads CASSQRHRNTEAFF. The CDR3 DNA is TGTGCCAGCAGCCAAAGACACAGGAACACTGAAGCTTTCTTT.

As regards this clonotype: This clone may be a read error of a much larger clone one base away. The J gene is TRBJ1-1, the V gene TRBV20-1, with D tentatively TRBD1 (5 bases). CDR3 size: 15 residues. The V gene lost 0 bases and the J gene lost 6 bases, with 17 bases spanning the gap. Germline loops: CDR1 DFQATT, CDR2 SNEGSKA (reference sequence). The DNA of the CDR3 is TGCAGTGCTAGAGATCGAATCCGTGGGGACTCTGAAGCTTTCTTT. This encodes CSARDRIRGDSEAFF.

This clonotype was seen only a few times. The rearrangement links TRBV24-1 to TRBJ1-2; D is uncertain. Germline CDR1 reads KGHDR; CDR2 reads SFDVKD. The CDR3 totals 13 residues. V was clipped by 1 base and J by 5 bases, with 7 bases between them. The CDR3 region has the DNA TGTGCCACCAGTGATTTTAACGGATATGGCTACACCTTC. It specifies CATSDFNGYGYTF.

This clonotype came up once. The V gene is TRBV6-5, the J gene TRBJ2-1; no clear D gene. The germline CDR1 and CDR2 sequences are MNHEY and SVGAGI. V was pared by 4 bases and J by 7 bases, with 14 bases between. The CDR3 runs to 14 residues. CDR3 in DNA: TGTGCCAGCAGTTGGGTGGGTAAAGGGAATGAGCAGTTCTTC. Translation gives CASSWVGKGNEQFF.

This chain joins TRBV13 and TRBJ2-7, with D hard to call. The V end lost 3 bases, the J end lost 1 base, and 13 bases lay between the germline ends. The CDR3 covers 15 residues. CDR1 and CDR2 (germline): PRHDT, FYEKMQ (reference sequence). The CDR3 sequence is CASSFGGPSSYEQYF. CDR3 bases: TGTGCCAGCAGCTTTGGTGGACCAAGTTCCTACGAGCAGTACTTC.

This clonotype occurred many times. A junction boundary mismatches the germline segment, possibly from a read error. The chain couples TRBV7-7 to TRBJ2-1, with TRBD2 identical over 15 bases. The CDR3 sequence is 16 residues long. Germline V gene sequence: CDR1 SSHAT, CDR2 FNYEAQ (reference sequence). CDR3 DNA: TGTGCTAGCAGCCGTGGACTAGCGGGGGGGTATAGTGAGCAGTTCTTC. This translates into CASSRGLAGGYSEQFF.

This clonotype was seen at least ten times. The CDR3 DNA reads as TGTGCCAGCAGTCGAACCGGAGGGGGTGGCTACACCTTC. Its translation: CASSRTGGGGYTF. V is TRBV6-1 and J is TRBJ1-2, with D maybe TRBD1 (6 bases). V lost 5 bases and J lost 7, with 14 bases in between. Germline V gene data show CDR1 as MNHNS and CDR2 as SASEGT. The CDR3 covers 13 residues.

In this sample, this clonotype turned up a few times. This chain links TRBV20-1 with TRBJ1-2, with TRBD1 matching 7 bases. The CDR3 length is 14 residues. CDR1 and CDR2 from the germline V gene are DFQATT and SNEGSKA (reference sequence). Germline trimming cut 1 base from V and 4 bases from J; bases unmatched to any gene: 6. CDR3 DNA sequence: TGCAGTGCTAGAGTACCCGACAGGGTCTATGGCTACACCTTC. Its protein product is CSARVPDRVYGYTF.

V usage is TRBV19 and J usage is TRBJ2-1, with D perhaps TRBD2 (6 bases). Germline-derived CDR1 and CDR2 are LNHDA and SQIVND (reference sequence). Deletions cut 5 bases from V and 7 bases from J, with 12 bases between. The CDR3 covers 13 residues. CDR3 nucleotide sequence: TGTGCCAGTAGTCGGGGACTCTTTAATGAGCAGTTCTTC. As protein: CASSRGLFNEQFF.